One T cell receptor beta chain is described in this entry. These data come from a study of T cells after yellow fever vaccination. TCRdb reprocessed the 5' RACE reads with MiXCR, giving one entry per CDR3 protein. The sample yields around 340,000 distinct CDR3 sequences, 8.5% to 9% seen once. This receptor was taken from a young man who received the YFV17D yellow fever vaccine. The sample was PBMCs, taken on the day of the first yellow fever vaccination.

The DNA for the CDR3 is TGCAGTGTTAGGACCCTACCTGAAGCTTTCTTT. Translation gives CSVRTLPEAFF. This chain joins TRBV20-1 and TRBJ1-1; D remains unclear. CDR3 size: 11 residues. The germline gives CDR1 DFQATT, CDR2 SNEGSKA (reference sequence). Trimming pared 7 bases from V and 6 bases from J, leaving 12 bases between.